The 22 T cell receptor beta chains presented below share a single source sample, sequenced in a study of shared clonotypes between healthy human individuals. The data were produced by immunoSEQ multiplex PCR, yet TCRdb's version contains in-frame clones alone and is incomplete. Seen here are some 580,000 clones, more than 95% observed once, and the top ten hold 0.3%. In the naive CD8 group, cells lacked CD45RO and were positively selected for CCR7, so terminally differentiated effector memory CD45RA+ cells were left out. Specimen: naive CD8+ T cells sorted from blood. The source of these receptors is a man aged 25 to 40 in good health.

The chain couples TRBV9 to TRBJ2-1, with 10 positions matching TRBD1. V was pared by 4 bases and J by 7 bases, with 8 bases of the junction left unmatched. The CDR3 sequence is 15 residues long. The V gene's germline CDR1 is SGDLS and CDR2 YYNGEE. CDR3 DNA: TGTGCCAGCAGCACAGGACAGGGGGTTTTAAATGAGCAGTTCTTC. This gives the protein CASSTGQGVLNEQFF.

The J gene is TRBJ2-7, the V gene TRBV30, with D unresolved. The CDR3 is made up of 13 amino acids. Germline CDR1 is GTSNPN and CDR2 is SVGIG (reference sequence). V shed 5 bases and J shed 0 bases, with 11 bases lying between them. The CDR3 DNA sequence: TGTGCCTGGGTGGACGGCGTCTCCTACGAGCAGTACTTC. Amino acids: CAWVDGVSYEQYF.

V usage is TRBV5-6 and J usage is TRBJ2-1, with 7 positions matching TRBD1. The CDR3 runs to 16 residues. Germline V gives CDR1 SGHDT, CDR2 YYEEEE. Trimming at V came to 0 bases and at J to 4 bases, leaving 7 bases not matched to a gene. Written as DNA, the CDR3 is TGTGCCAGCAGCTTGGCCAAGGGACAGCATTACAATGAGCAGTTCTTC. Amino acid sequence: CASSLAKGQHYNEQFF.

This clone was seen just once. V gene TRBV27 combines with J gene TRBJ1-1; tentatively, D is TRBD1 (5 bases). The CDR3 runs 13 residues. V was clipped by 3 bases and J by 4 bases, with 9 bases between them. Per the germline V gene, CDR1 is MNHEY and CDR2 is SMNVEV (reference sequence). For the CDR3, the DNA is TGTGCCAGCAGTTTGTACGGGGCCACTGAAGCTTTCTTT. It codes for CASSLYGATEAFF.

The gene calls are TRBV7-9 and TRBJ2-1, with 7 bases lining up with TRBD2. Germline CDR1 and CDR2: SEHNR and FQNEAQ (reference sequence). With 4 bases clipped from V and 6 bases from J, the junction kept 0 bases outside the gene matches. This CDR3 has 12 amino acids. CDR3 sequence reads: CASSSGGNEQFF. In DNA, the CDR3 is TGTGCCAGCAGCTCGGGGGGCAATGAGCAGTTCTTC.

The V gene is TRBV14, the J gene TRBJ2-5; TRBD2 matches at 11 bases. The CDR3 is 15 amino acids. V gave up 1 base and J gave up 5 bases; unmatched junction bases: 3. Germline V CDR1 and CDR2: SGHDN, FVKESK. The CDR3 sequence is CASSQVLAGGETQYF. The CDR3 nucleotides are TGTGCCAGCAGCCAAGTGCTAGCGGGAGGTGAGACCCAGTACTTC.

This clone was counted a single time. The chain is built from TRBV7-8 and TRBJ2-1; D gene ambiguous. There are 14 residues in the CDR3. The V end was cut by 2 bases, the J end by 4 bases, with 9 bases between. Germline values: CDR1 SGHVS, CDR2 FQNEAQ. The CDR3 is CASSLLATYNEQFF. CDR3 sequence (DNA): TGTGCCAGCAGCTTACTTGCAACTTACAATGAGCAGTTCTTC.

The V and J genes are TRBV15 and TRBJ2-1, with D perhaps given as TRBD1 or TRBD2 (6 bases each). The CDR3 has 15 amino acids. V gave up 6 bases and J gave up 12 bases, with 24 bases separating them. Germline loops: CDR1 LNHNV, CDR2 YYDKDF (reference sequence). This CDR3 reads CATRSRGDGRNLQFF. CDR3 nucleotide sequence: TGTGCCACCAGAAGCAGGGGCGACGGGAGAAACCTGCAGTTCTTC.

About this clone itself: One junction end does not reproduce the germline sequence, and a read error may be involved. Other nucleotide sequences from this sample produce the same CDR3. The rearrangement joins TRBV11-2 to TRBJ2-2; tentative D call: TRBD2 (5 bases). The CDR3 sequence is 18 residues long. Germline CDR1 reads SGHAT; CDR2 reads FQNNGV. The CDR3 spells CASSLEWSSLSSTGELFF. DNA for the CDR3: TGCGCCAGCAGCTTAGAGTGGTCTAGCCTAAGTAGCACCGGGGAGCTGTTTTTT.

The chain uses TRBV27 and TRBJ2-7; D may be TRBD1 or TRBD2 (6 bases each). CDR3 length equals 17 residues. Trimming stripped 5 bases from V and 0 bases from J, with 20 bases between. From germline, CDR1 is MNHEY and CDR2 SMNVEV (reference sequence). The CDR3 region is CASSPLGTGAPSYEQYF. In nucleotides, the CDR3 is TGTGCCAGCAGTCCTTTGGGGACGGGGGCTCCCTCCTACGAGCAGTACTTC.

This chain joins TRBV28 and TRBJ2-7; 9 bases agree with TRBD2. Germline V lookup: CDR1 MDHEN, CDR2 SYDVKM. The CDR3 is 17 amino acids. V lost 5 bases, J lost 3 bases, and 14 bases stayed unmatched. CDR3 in amino acids: CASSGLGLAASNYEQYF. In DNA, the CDR3 is TGTGCCAGCAGTGGACTGGGACTAGCAGCCTCCAACTACGAGCAGTACTTC.

CDR3 coding DNA: TGTGCCAGCAGCTCCTTGCCTGAGGAGGGTTCCTACAATGAGCAGTTCTTC. This translates into CASSSLPEEGSYNEQFF. This rearrangement joins TRBV11-2 to TRBJ2-1, with a tentative D call TRBD2 (6 bases). From germline, CDR1 is SGHAT and CDR2 FQNNGV. Trimming removed 4 bases from V and 1 base from J, with 17 bases in between. The CDR3 is 17 amino acids.

The chain carries TRBV4-1 and TRBJ2-2, with D perhaps TRBD1 (6 bases). CDR1 and CDR2 from the germline V gene are MGHRA and YSYEKL. Between the trimmed V and J ends, which lost 4 bases and 4 bases, there was a span of 16 bases. The CDR3 is made up of 16 amino acids. CDR3 sequence (DNA): TGCGCCAGCAGCCCAAGTACGCAGGGGTCCACCGGGGAGCTGTTTTTT. This encodes CASSPSTQGSTGELFF.

The chain couples TRBV9 to TRBJ2-3; D gene uncertain. The germline gives CDR1 SGDLS, CDR2 YYNGEE. Trimming removed 3 bases from V and 3 bases from J, with 20 bases in between. The CDR3 runs to 17 residues. The CDR3 region has the DNA TGTGCCAGCAGCGCCTACTCAGCGCCACGGCGTACAGATACGCAGTATTTT. It codes for CASSAYSAPRRTDTQYF.

The rearrangement joins TRBV5-4 to TRBJ2-2; TRBD2 might be the D (6 bases). The CDR3 covers 16 residues. In germline, CDR1 is SGHNT, CDR2 YYREEE (reference sequence). V lost 3 bases and J 1 base, leaving 13 bases between the germline ends. The CDR3 spells CASSSGRGVNTGELFF. The CDR3 bases are TGTGCCAGCAGCTCGGGGCGCGGGGTGAACACCGGGGAGCTGTTTTTT.

The V call is TRBV5-1, the J call TRBJ2-7; 8 nucleotides agree with TRBD2. This CDR3 region has 18 residues. V was pared by 5 bases and J by 3 bases, with 19 bases of the junction left unmatched. Germline CDR1 SGHRS, CDR2 YFSETQ. CDR3 loop: CASSRGDKLAGNIYEQYF. Written as DNA, the CDR3 is TGCGCCAGCAGTCGGGGGGATAAGCTAGCGGGTAATATCTACGAGCAGTACTTC.

This clone was recorded only once. The gene calls are TRBV19 and TRBJ2-7, with 8 bases lining up with TRBD1. Germline-derived CDR1 and CDR2 are LNHDA and SQIVND (reference sequence). Trimming removed 5 bases from V and 0 bases from J; junction bases left unmatched: 3. The CDR3 totals 14 residues. The CDR3 region is CASSWTGNSYEQYF. CDR3 sequence (DNA): TGTGCCAGTAGTTGGACAGGGAACTCCTACGAGCAGTACTTC.

The V gene is TRBV10-1, the J gene TRBJ2-1, with 9 positions matching TRBD2. V trimming: 2 bases; J trimming: 4 bases; junction bases outside the gene matches: 6. Germline V CDR1 and CDR2: WNHNN, SYGVQD (reference sequence). The length of the CDR3 is 16 residues. CDR3 sequence: CASSERAGGDYNEQFF. CDR3 DNA: TGCGCCAGCAGTGAGAGGGCGGGAGGGGATTACAATGAGCAGTTCTTC.

Of note for this clone: Other DNA sequences from this sample encode an identical CDR3 as well. The J gene is TRBJ2-7, the V gene TRBV30; D not certain. CDR3 length equals 12 residues. Germline loops: CDR1 GTSNPN, CDR2 SVGIG (reference sequence). The V gene lost 0 bases and the J gene lost 1 base, with 4 bases spanning the gap. The CDR3 reads CAWSVPSYEQYF. CDR3 in DNA: TGTGCCTGGAGTGTGCCATCCTACGAGCAGTACTTC.

The chain combines TRBV14 with TRBJ1-1, with D tentatively TRBD1 (5 bases). Germline CDR1 and CDR2: SGHDN and FVKESK. Trimming took 4 bases from V and 5 from J, leaving 20 bases between them. There are 16 residues in the CDR3. CDR3 nucleotides: TGTGCCAGCAGCCGGGACCGAGACTCTAAGAGGACTGAAGCTTTCTTT. Amino acid sequence: CASSRDRDSKRTEAFF.

The rearrangement uses TRBV7-9 and TRBJ2-1; maybe TRBD1 (6 bases). Germline V gene sequence: CDR1 SEHNR, CDR2 FQNEAQ (reference sequence). With 4 bases removed from V and 0 bases from J, the gap between germline ends came to 16 bases. The CDR3 has 17 amino acids. CDR3 region: CASSSILGQLSYNEQFF. The CDR3 DNA follows: TGTGCCAGCAGCTCAATTCTCGGACAGCTCTCCTACAATGAGCAGTTCTTC.

The chain links TRBV7-8 to TRBJ2-1; D not certain. CDR1 and CDR2 from the germline V gene are SGHVS and FQNEAQ. Trimming took off 3 bases at V and 6 bases at J, with 15 bases between the two ends. There are 15 residues in the CDR3. CDR3 sequence: CASSFLRILGNEQFF. CDR3 DNA: TGTGCCAGCAGCTTCCTCAGAATTCTTGGCAATGAGCAGTTCTTC. The whole variable domain, filled in from reference TRBV7-8 and TRBJ2-1, reads GAGVSQSPRYKVAKRGQDVALRCDPISGHVSLFWYQQALGQGPEFLTYFQNEAQLDKSGLPSDRFFAERPEGSVSTLKIQRTQQEDSAVYLCASSFLRILGNEQFFGPGTRLTVL.